A single sample gave rise to the 5 T cell receptor beta chains below, sequenced in a study of T cell clonality in common variable immunodeficiency. Here immunoSEQ multiplex PCR was the method, and the copy in TCRdb shows in-frame clones only, minus some. The repertoire consists of approximately 30,000 clones, none detected only once. No cognate antigen is known for these TCRs. Overall study results and limits: Reportedly, TCR beta sequences from common variable immunodeficiency showed fewer deletions and N-nucleotide insertions.

Sample: peripheral blood mononuclear cells. Source of these receptors: a human donor with common variable immunodeficiency.

This clone came up many times. From the germline J gene comes the end of the CDR3, since the read stops 3 residues before it. The J gene is TRBJ1-6, the V gene TRBV7-3, with TRBD1 matching over 7 bases. CDR1 is SGHTA, CDR2 FQGTGA, per germline. CDR3 length: 15 amino acids. Trimming at V came to 3 bases and at J to 8 bases, leaving 7 bases not matched to a gene. CDR3: CASSFTGDGDSPLHF. The sequenced part of the CDR3 DNA is TGTGCCAGCAGCTTCACAGGGGATGGCGATTCACCC.

In this sample, this clone turned up many times. From the germline J gene comes the end of the CDR3, since the read stops 3 residues before it. The chain uses TRBV6-2 or TRBV6-3 and TRBJ2-7, with a weak D call TRBD2 (5 bases). The length of the CDR3 is 13 residues. CDR1 and CDR2 from the germline V gene are MNHEY and SVGEGT. Deletions cut 8 bases from V and 3 bases from J, with 14 bases between. CDR3 sequence: CASRLDLGYEQYF. The CDR3 bases that were read are TGTGCCAGCCGACTGGACTTAGGCTACGAG.

Comments on this clone: Read sequence stops 3 residues before the CDR3 end, and the germline J gene provides the missing end. J is TRBJ1-5 and V is TRBV6-2 or TRBV6-3, with 10 nucleotides matching TRBD1. V shed 5 bases, J shed 4 bases, and the junction held 5 bases outside the gene matches. The germline V gene has CDR1 MNHEY and CDR2 SVGEGT. The CDR3 length is 15 residues. CDR3 bases read: TGTGCCAGCAGTCCCGGGACAGGGGCTAATCAGCCC. Residues: CASSPGTGANQP. The CDR3 in full is CASSPGTGANQPQHF.

Within the sample, this clone is medium-sized. The CDR3 end is not reached by the read, which stops 3 residues before it; the germline J gene fills it in. This sequence joins TRBV19 and TRBJ1-2, with D possibly TRBD1 on 5 matching bases. The germline V gene has CDR1 LNHDA and CDR2 SQIVND (reference sequence). V was pared by 1 base and J by 6 bases, with 12 bases between. The CDR3 contains 14 residues. The CDR3 loop reads CASSIGGRVNGYTF. CDR3 DNA, as far as it was read: TGTGCCAGTAGTATAGGGGGCAGGGTTAATGGC.

This clone was detected only a few times. The CDR3 extends 3 residues past the end of the read, so its final part is completed from the germline J gene. The chain has TRBV5-1 and TRBJ2-1; TRBD2 agrees at 9 bases. V was clipped by 0 bases and J by 6 bases; unmatched bases: 4. This CDR3 contains 15 residues. Germline CDR1 reads SGHRS; CDR2 reads YFSETQ. The CDR3: CASSLAVAGVNEQFF. The sequenced CDR3 bases are TGCGCCAGCAGCTTGGCGGTAGCGGGGGTCAATGAG.